The subject of this entry is one T cell receptor beta chain. Germline loops: CDR1 LNHDA, CDR2 SQIVND (reference sequence). The V end was cut by 5 bases, the J end by 3 bases, with 16 bases between. There are 15 residues in the CDR3. This specimen comes from a study of T-cell memory formation after mild COVID-19. TCRdb re-called the 5' RACE reads with MiXCR, one entry per CDR3 protein. This sample has roughly 350,000 distinct CDR3 sequences, with 20% to 25% found just once. The chain couples TRBV19 to TRBJ1-1, with a tentative D call TRBD1 (6 bases). This clonotype originated in an adult woman who had mild COVID-19 (a few samples of this study predate the infection). Cell type and time point are not known. Sequencing was done on a sample of PBMCs or a T cell subset sorted from them (not recorded which). The CDR3 DNA is TGTGCCAGTAGTCACGGCAGGGGCCAGGACACTGAAGCTTTCTTT. This codes for CASSHGRGQDTEAFF.